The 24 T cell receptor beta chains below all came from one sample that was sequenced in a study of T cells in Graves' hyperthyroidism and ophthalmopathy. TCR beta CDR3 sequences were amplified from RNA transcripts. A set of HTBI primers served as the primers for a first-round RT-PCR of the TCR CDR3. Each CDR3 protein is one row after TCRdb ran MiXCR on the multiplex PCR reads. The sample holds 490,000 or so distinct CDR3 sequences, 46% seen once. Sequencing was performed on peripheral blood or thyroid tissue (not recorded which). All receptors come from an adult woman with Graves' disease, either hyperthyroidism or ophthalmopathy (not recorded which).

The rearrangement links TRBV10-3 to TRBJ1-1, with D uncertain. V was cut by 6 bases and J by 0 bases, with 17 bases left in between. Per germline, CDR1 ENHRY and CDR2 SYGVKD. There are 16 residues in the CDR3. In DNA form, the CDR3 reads TGTGCCATCAGCCCCGGGGTAGCCAAAATGAACACTGAAGCTTTCTTT. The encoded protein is CAISPGVAKMNTEAFF.

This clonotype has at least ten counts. The CDR3 here is CSAWTDEREKLFF. The CDR3 nucleotides read TGCAGTGCGTGGACAGATGAGAGGGAAAAACTGTTTTTT. This chain connects TRBV20-1 to TRBJ1-4; a possible D gene is TRBD1 (6 bases). The CDR3 sequence is 13 residues long. The V gene's germline CDR1 is DFQATT and CDR2 SNEGSKA (reference sequence). V gave up 6 bases and J gave up 8 bases, with 16 bases separating them.

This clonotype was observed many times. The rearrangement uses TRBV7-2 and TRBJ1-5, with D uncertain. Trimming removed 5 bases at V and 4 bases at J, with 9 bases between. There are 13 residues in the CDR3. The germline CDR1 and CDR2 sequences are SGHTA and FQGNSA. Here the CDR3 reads CASSQEANQPQHF. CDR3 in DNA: TGTGCCAGCAGCCAGGAAGCTAATCAGCCCCAGCATTTT.

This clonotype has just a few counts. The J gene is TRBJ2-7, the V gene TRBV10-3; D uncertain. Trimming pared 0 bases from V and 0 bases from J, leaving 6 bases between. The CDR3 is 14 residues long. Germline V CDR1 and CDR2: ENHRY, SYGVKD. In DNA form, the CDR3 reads TGTGCCATCAGTGAGTCGAAGACCTCCTACGAGCAGTACTTC. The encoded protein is CAISESKTSYEQYF.

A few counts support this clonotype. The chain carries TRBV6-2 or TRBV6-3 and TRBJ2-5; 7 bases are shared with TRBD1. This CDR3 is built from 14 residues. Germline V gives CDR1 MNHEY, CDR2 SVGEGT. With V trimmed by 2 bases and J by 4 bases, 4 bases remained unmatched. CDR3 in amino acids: CASSYTGAGETQYF. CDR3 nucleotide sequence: TGTGCCAGCAGTTACACAGGGGCCGGAGAGACCCAGTACTTC.

CDR3 in DNA: TGTGCCAGCACCCCGACAGGGACCTCGGAAGAGACCCAGTACTTC. As protein: CASTPTGTSEETQYF. The rearrangement links TRBV7-9 to TRBJ2-5, with TRBD1 matching over 7 bases. The junction had 11 bases not matched to a gene; V was cut back by 7 bases and J by 3 bases. The CDR3 consists of 15 residues. The V gene's germline CDR1 is SEHNR and CDR2 FQNEAQ (reference sequence).

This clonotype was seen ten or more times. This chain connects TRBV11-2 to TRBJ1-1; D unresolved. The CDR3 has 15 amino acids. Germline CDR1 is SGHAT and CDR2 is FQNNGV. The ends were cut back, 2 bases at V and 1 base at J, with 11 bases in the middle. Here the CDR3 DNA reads TGTGCCAGCAGCTTAAACCCTTGGGCGAACACTGAAGCTTTCTTT. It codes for CASSLNPWANTEAFF.

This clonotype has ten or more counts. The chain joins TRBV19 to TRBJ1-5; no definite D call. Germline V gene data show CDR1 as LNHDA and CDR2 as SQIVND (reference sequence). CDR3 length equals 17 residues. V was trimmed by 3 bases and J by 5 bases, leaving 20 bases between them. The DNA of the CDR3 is TGTGCCAGTAGTATGGGCAGAATATTAGGTGGCCATCAGCCCCAGCATTTT. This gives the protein CASSMGRILGGHQPQHF.

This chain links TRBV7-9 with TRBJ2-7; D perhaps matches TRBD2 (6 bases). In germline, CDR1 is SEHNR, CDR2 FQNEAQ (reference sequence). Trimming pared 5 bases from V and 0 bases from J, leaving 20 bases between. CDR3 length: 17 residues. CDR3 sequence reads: CASSPPGGRIDSYEQYF. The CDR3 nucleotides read TGTGCCAGCAGCCCACCCGGAGGGCGGATCGACTCCTACGAGCAGTACTTC.

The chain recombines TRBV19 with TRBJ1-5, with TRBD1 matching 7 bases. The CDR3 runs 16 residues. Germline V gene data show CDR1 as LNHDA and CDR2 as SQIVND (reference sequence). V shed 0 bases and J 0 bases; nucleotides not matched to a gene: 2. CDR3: CASSIETGYSNQPQHF. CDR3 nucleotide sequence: TGTGCCAGTAGTATAGAGACAGGGTATAGCAATCAGCCCCAGCATTTT.

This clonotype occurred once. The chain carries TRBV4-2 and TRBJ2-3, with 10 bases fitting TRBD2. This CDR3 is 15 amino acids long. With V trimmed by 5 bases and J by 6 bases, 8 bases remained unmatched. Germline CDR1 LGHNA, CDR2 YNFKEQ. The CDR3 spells CASSALAGEVDTQYF. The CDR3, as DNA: TGTGCCAGCAGCGCGCTAGCGGGAGAGGTTGATACGCAGTATTTT.

For the CDR3, the DNA is TGTGCCATCAATCCAACAGGTCAGAACACCATATATTTT. It encodes CAINPTGQNTIYF. V is TRBV10-3 and J is TRBJ1-3, with D maybe TRBD1 (5 bases). Germline assignment: CDR1 ENHRY and CDR2 SYGVKD. V was clipped by 7 bases and J by 7 bases, with 14 bases between them. The CDR3 has 13 amino acids.

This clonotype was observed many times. DNA for the CDR3: TGTGCCAGCAGCTTTCTCGCTTCCTACGAGCAGTACTTC. Translating gives CASSFLASYEQYF. This chain joins TRBV7-8 and TRBJ2-7; D remains unclear. Trimming took 3 bases from V and 1 from J, leaving 7 bases between them. This CDR3 is 13 amino acids long. The germline V gene encodes CDR1 SGHVS and CDR2 FQNEAQ.

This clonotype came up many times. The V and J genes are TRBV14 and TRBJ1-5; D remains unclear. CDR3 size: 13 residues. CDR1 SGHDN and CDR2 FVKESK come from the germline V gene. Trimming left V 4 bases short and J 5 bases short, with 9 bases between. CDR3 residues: CASSLRVDQPQHF. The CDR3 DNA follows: TGTGCCAGCAGCCTAAGAGTGGATCAGCCCCAGCATTTT.

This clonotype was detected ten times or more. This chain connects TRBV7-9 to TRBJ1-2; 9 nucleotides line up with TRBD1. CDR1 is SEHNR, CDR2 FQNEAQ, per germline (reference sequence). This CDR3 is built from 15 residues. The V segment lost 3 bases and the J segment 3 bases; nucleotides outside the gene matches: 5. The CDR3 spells CASSFGQGTYYGYTF. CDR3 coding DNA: TGTGCCAGCAGCTTTGGACAGGGGACCTACTATGGCTACACCTTC.

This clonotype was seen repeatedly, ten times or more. CDR3: CASSSDPYSIEAFF. The CDR3 coding sequence is TGCGCCAGCAGCTCGGACCCCTACAGCATAGAAGCTTTCTTT. This chain connects TRBV5-1 to TRBJ1-1; D is ambiguous. Germline lookup yields CDR1 SGHRS and CDR2 YFSETQ. The CDR3 is 14 amino acids. Trimming pared 3 bases from V and 8 bases from J, leaving 17 bases between.

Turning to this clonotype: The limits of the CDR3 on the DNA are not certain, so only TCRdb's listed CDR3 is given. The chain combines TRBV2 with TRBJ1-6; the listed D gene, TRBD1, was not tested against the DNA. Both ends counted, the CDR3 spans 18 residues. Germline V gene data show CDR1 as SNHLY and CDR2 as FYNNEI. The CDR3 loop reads CACSARGGTGQGSSPLHF.

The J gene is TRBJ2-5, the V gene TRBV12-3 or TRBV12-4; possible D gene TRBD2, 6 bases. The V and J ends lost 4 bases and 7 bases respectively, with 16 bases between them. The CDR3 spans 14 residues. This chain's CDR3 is CASSSLTREGTQYF. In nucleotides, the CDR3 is TGTGCCAGCAGTTCCTTGACTAGAGAAGGGACCCAGTACTTC.

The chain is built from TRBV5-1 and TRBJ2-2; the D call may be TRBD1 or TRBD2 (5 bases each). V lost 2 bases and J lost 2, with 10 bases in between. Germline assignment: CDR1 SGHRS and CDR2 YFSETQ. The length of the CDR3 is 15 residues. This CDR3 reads CASSFWGPNTGELFF. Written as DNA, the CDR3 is TGCGCCAGCAGCTTTTGGGGACCCAACACCGGGGAGCTGTTTTTT.

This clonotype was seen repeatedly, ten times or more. The DNA of the CDR3 is TGTGCCAGCAGTTTTGCCGATAGCAATCAGCCCCAGCATTTT. This codes for CASSFADSNQPQHF. This rearrangement joins TRBV12-3 or TRBV12-4 to TRBJ1-5, with unresolved D. The CDR3 contains 14 residues. Trimming left V 3 bases short and J 0 bases short, with 6 bases between.

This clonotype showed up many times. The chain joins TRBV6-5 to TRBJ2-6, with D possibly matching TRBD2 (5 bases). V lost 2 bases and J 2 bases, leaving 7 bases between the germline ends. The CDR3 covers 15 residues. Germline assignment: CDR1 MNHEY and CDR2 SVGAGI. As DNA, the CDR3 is TGTGCCAGCAGTTACGGAGGTACTGGGGCCAACGTCCTGACTTTC. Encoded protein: CASSYGGTGANVLTF.

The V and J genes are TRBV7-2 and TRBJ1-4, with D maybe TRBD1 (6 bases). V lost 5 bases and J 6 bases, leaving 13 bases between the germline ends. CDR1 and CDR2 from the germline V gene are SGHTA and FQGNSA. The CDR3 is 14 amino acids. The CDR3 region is CASSEGVADEKLFF. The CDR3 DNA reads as TGTGCCAGCAGCGAGGGGGTGGCGGATGAAAAACTGTTTTTT.

As DNA, the CDR3 is TGTGCCACCAGAGGGGACAGCTACGAGCAGTACTTC. This encodes CATRGDSYEQYF. V is TRBV24-1 and J is TRBJ2-7; the match to TRBD1 covers 7 bases. There are 12 residues in the CDR3. Per the germline V gene, CDR1 is KGHDR and CDR2 is SFDVKD. Trimming took 7 bases from V and 3 from J; bases not matched to a gene: 2.

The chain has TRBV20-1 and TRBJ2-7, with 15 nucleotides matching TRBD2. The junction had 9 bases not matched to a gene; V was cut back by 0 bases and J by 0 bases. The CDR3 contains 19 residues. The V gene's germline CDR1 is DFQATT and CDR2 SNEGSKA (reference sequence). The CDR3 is CSARDPGTSGRSLSYEQYF. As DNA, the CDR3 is TGCAGTGCTAGAGATCCCGGGACTAGCGGGAGGAGCCTCTCCTACGAGCAGTACTTC.